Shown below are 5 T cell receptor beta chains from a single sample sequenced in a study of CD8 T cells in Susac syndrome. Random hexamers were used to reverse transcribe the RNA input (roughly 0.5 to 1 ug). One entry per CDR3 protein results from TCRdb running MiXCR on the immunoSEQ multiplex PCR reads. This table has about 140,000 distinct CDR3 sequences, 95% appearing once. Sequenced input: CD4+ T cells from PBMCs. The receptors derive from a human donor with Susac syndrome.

The chain's CDR3 is CASASTDTQYF. As DNA, the CDR3 is TGTGCCAGCGCCTCGACGGATACGCAGTATTTT. V gene TRBV5-6 combines with J gene TRBJ2-3; D is ambiguous. The length of the CDR3 is 11 residues. V lost 7 bases and J lost 6, with 9 bases in between. Germline assignment: CDR1 SGHDT and CDR2 YYEEEE.

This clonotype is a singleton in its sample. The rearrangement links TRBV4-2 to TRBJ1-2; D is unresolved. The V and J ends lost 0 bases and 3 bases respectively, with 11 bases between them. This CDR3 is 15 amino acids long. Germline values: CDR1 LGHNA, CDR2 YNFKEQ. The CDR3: CASSQDRNGDYGYTF. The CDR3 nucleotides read TGTGCCAGCAGCCAAGACCGGAACGGGGACTATGGCTACACCTTC.

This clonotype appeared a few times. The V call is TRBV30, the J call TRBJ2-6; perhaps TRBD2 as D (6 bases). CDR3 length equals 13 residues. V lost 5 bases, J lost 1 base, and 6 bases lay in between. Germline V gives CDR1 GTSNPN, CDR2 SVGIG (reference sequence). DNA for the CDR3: TGTGCCTGGGGGACTTCTGGGGCCAACGTCCTGACTTTC. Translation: CAWGTSGANVLTF.

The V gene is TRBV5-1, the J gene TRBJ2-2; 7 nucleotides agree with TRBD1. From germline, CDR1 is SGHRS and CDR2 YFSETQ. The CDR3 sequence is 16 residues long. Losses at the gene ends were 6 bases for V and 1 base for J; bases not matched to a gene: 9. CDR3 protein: CASKNSGTENTGELFF. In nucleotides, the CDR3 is TGCGCCAGCAAAAACTCCGGGACAGAGAACACCGGGGAGCTGTTTTTT.

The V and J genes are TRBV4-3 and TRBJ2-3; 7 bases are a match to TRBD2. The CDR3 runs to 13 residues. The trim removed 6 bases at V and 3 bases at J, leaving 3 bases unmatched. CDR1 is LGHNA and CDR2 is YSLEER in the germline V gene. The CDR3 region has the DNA TGCGCCAGCAGTGTCGGGAGGACAGATACGCAGTATTTT. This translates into CASSVGRTDTQYF.